Shown below are 20 T cell receptor beta chains from a single sample sequenced in a study of blood T cell repertoires in COVID-19. Assay used: immunoSEQ multiplex PCR; TCRdb lists only in-frame clones, some missing. The repertoire consists of approximately 210,000 clones, with approximately 80% occurring once and the leading ten covering about 8.9%. Source material: PBMCs or T cells enriched from blood (not recorded which). These receptors were collected from a woman aged 50 to 60 with acute COVID-19.

This chain links TRBV28 with TRBJ1-1; no firm D call. In germline, CDR1 is MDHEN, CDR2 SYDVKM. The CDR3 has 14 residues. The V end lost 5 bases, the J end lost 0 bases, and 10 bases lay between the germline ends. The CDR3 DNA reads as TGTGCCAGCAGTCCCCCGACACTGAACACTGAAGCTTTCTTT. Its translation: CASSPPTLNTEAFF.

J is TRBJ1-5 and V is TRBV27, with D unresolved. Germline V gene data show CDR1 as MNHEY and CDR2 as SMNVEV (reference sequence). V was pared by 6 bases and J by 6 bases, with 6 bases between. This CDR3 contains 11 residues. The CDR3 region is CASRYVQPQHF. Written as DNA, the CDR3 is TGTGCCAGCAGGTATGTTCAGCCCCAGCATTTT.

The CDR3 DNA sequence: TGCGCCAGCAGCTTGGACTTCAGGGTAAACGTCCTGACTTTC. Its protein product is CASSLDFRVNVLTF. The chain has TRBV5-1 and TRBJ2-6; the D gene is possibly TRBD1 (5 bases). Germline CDR1 is SGHRS and CDR2 is YFSETQ. The CDR3 is 14 residues long. V lost 0 bases to trimming and J lost 10 bases, with 11 bases between them.

This clone was recorded a few times. This chain connects TRBV11-3 to TRBJ2-7; 7 bases are a match to TRBD1. The CDR3 runs to 14 residues. Germline V CDR1 and CDR2: SGHNT, YENEEA. V trimming: 3 bases; J trimming: 1 base; junction bases outside the gene matches: 3. As DNA, the CDR3 is TGTGCCAGCAGCTTGACAGGGAGTTCCTACGAGCAGTACTTC. Its translation is CASSLTGSSYEQYF.

This chain connects TRBV7-2 to TRBJ2-7, with no clear D. V gave up 2 bases and J gave up 5 bases, with 10 bases separating them. The CDR3 is 13 residues long. CDR1 SGHTA and CDR2 FQGNSA come from the germline V gene. The CDR3 loop is CASSLRGSDEQYF. The CDR3 nucleotides read TGTGCCAGCAGCTTAAGAGGTTCGGACGAGCAGTACTTC.

The chain couples TRBV28 to TRBJ2-5; no firm D call. In germline, CDR1 is MDHEN, CDR2 SYDVKM. Trimming stripped 5 bases from V and 4 bases from J, with 11 bases between. The length of the CDR3 is 13 residues. CDR3 amino acids: CASSPHHRETQYF. Written as DNA, the CDR3 is TGTGCCAGCAGTCCACATCACCGAGAGACCCAGTACTTC.

The genes are TRBV27 and TRBJ2-7, with 10 bases that match TRBD1. This CDR3 comprises 15 residues. The V segment lost 4 bases and the J segment 1 base; nucleotides outside the gene matches: 4. CDR1 is MNHEY, CDR2 SMNVEV, per germline (reference sequence). CDR3 protein: CASSSRGQGSYEQYF. Written as DNA, the CDR3 is TGTGCCAGCAGTTCGCGGGGACAGGGGTCCTACGAGCAGTACTTC.

The chain has TRBV7-9 and TRBJ2-7, with a tentative D call TRBD2 (6 bases). Germline V lookup: CDR1 SEHNR, CDR2 FQNEAQ (reference sequence). The CDR3 runs to 14 residues. Trimming took 5 bases from V and 1 from J, leaving 12 bases between them. The CDR3 is CASSGSGRSYEQYF. The CDR3 DNA reads as TGTGCCAGCAGCGGTAGCGGCCGGTCCTACGAGCAGTACTTC.

The chain employs TRBV7-2 and TRBJ1-2, with 8 bases fitting TRBD1. Trimming took 5 bases from V and 5 from J; bases not matched to a gene: 16. Germline V lookup: CDR1 SGHTA, CDR2 FQGNSA. CDR3 size: 17 residues. As DNA, the CDR3 is TGTGCCAGCAGCCCTAGGGGCGACAGGACAGGGTGGTATGGCTACACCTTC. This translates into CASSPRGDRTGWYGYTF.

The CDR3 region is CASSVALAERETQYF. In DNA form, the CDR3 reads TGTGCCAGCAGCGTCGCCCTAGCGGAGAGGGAGACCCAGTACTTC. The V and J genes are TRBV9 and TRBJ2-5; 7 bases fit TRBD2. The CDR3 extends over 15 amino acids. Germline trimming cut 2 bases from V and 5 bases from J; bases unmatched to any gene: 9. The germline V gene has CDR1 SGDLS and CDR2 YYNGEE.

The chain is built from TRBV29-1 and TRBJ2-7, with 14 bases aligning to TRBD2. The CDR3 spans 13 residues. CDR1 is SQVTM, CDR2 ANQGSEA, per germline. V lost 7 bases to trimming and J lost 5 bases; unmatched junction nucleotides: 4. CDR3 sequence: CSAMGLAGDEQYF. In DNA, the CDR3 is TGCAGCGCAATGGGACTAGCGGGAGACGAGCAGTACTTC.

This clone was seen just once. The V call is TRBV6-4, the J call TRBJ2-1; the match to TRBD2 covers 15 bases. The CDR3 spans 16 residues. Germline lookup yields CDR1 MRHNA and CDR2 SNTAGT. Trimming at V came to 2 bases and at J to 6 bases, leaving 2 bases not matched to a gene. The CDR3 here is CASSDGLAGGLNEQFF. The CDR3 DNA reads as TGTGCCAGCAGTGACGGACTAGCGGGAGGGCTCAATGAGCAGTTCTTC.

The chain has TRBV19 and TRBJ2-3, with 12 positions matching TRBD1. This CDR3 is built from 15 residues. Germline V gene sequence: CDR1 LNHDA, CDR2 SQIVND (reference sequence). V trimming: 4 bases; J trimming: 4 bases; junction bases outside the gene matches: 3. The CDR3 DNA sequence: TGTGCCAGTAGTAAGGGACAGGGGGCGTCAGATACGCAGTATTTT. Protein sequence: CASSKGQGASDTQYF.

The chain carries TRBV5-8 and TRBJ1-1; possible D gene TRBD1, 6 bases. The V gene lost 8 bases and the J gene lost 0 bases, with 14 bases spanning the gap. The germline gives CDR1 SGHTS, CDR2 YDEGEE. The CDR3 is 14 residues long. The CDR3, as DNA: TGTGCCAGGGACGCCGGACAGTTGAACACTGAAGCTTTCTTT. It is translated as CARDAGQLNTEAFF.

The chain employs TRBV6-4 and TRBJ2-7; TRBD1 matches at 7 bases. CDR3 length equals 14 residues. V shed 6 bases and J 1 base; nucleotides not matched to a gene: 6. Germline CDR1 is MRHNA and CDR2 is SNTAGT. CDR3 residues: CASRPDRESYEQYF. CDR3 bases: TGTGCCAGCAGACCCGACAGGGAGTCCTACGAGCAGTACTTC.

This clone was counted a few times. The V and J genes are TRBV28 and TRBJ1-3; the match to TRBD1 covers 8 bases. Germline CDR1 reads MDHEN; CDR2 reads SYDVKM. Trimming removed 7 bases from V and 0 bases from J; junction bases left unmatched: 11. The CDR3 runs to 17 residues. The CDR3 here is CASKLQGALFSGNTIYF. CDR3 nucleotides: TGTGCCAGCAAACTCCAGGGGGCCCTTTTCTCTGGAAACACCATATATTTT. The full variable domain, in which reference TRBV28 and TRBJ1-3 provide the parts outside the CDR3, is DVKVTQSSRYLVKRTGEKVFLECVQDMDHENMFWYRQDPGLGLRLIYFSYDVKMKEKGDIPEGYSVSREKKERFSLILESASTNQTSMYLCASKLQGALFSGNTIYFGEGSWLTVV.

The chain joins TRBV7-8 to TRBJ2-7; TRBD2 agrees at 7 bases. The CDR3 spans 14 residues. The germline CDR1 and CDR2 sequences are SGHVS and FQNEAQ. V lost 7 bases and J lost 2; bases outside the gene matches: 8. The CDR3 loop reads CASTLLGGTYEQYF. CDR3 nucleotides: TGTGCCAGCACACTGCTCGGGGGGACCTACGAGCAGTACTTC.

With regard to this clone: The same CDR3 arises from other DNA sequences in this sample as well. The chain has TRBV28 and TRBJ1-5; D not resolved. The CDR3 sequence is 14 residues long. Germline V lookup: CDR1 MDHEN, CDR2 SYDVKM. V was trimmed by 6 bases and J by 0 bases, leaving 9 bases between them. CDR3 protein: CASRNQYSNQPQHF. DNA of the CDR3: TGTGCCAGCAGGAACCAGTATAGCAATCAGCCCCAGCATTTT.

The chain links TRBV5-8 to TRBJ2-6; D perhaps matches TRBD1 (5 bases). CDR1 is SGHTS and CDR2 is YDEGEE in the germline V gene. This CDR3 has 16 amino acids. Trimming stripped 2 bases from V and 4 bases from J, with 13 bases between. The CDR3 loop is CASSLGRVAGANVLTF. The CDR3 DNA reads TGTGCCAGCAGCTTAGGCAGGGTGGCCGGGGCCAACGTCCTGACTTTC. Using reference TRBV5-8 and TRBJ2-6 for the parts outside the CDR3, the full variable domain is EAGVTQSPTHLIKTRGQQATLRCSPISGHTSVYWYQQALGLGLQFLLWYDEGEERNRGNFPPRFSGRQFPNYSSELNVNALELEDSALYLCASSLGRVAGANVLTFGAGSRLTVL.

This clone came up once. The rearrangement uses TRBV18 and TRBJ2-5, with D perhaps TRBD1 (6 bases). The V gene lost 5 bases and the J gene lost 5 bases, with 18 bases spanning the gap. Germline V lookup: CDR1 KGHSH, CDR2 LQKENI. The CDR3 runs to 15 residues. This CDR3 reads CASSRGHLGAETQYF. The CDR3 DNA follows: TGTGCCAGCTCAAGGGGACACCTCGGTGCGGAGACCCAGTACTTC.